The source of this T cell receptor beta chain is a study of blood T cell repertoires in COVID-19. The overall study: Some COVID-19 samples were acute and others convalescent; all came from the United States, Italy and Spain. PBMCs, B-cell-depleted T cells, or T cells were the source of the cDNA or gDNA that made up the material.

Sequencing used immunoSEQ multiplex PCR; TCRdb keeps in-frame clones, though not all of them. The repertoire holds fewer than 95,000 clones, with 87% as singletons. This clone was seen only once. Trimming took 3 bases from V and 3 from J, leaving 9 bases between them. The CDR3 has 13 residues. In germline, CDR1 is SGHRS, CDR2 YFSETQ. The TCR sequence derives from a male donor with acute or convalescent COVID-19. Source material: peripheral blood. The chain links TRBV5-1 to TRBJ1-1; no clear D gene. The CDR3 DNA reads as TGCGCCAGCAGCTCCCGCGGGGACACTGAAGCTTTCTTT. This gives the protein CASSSRGDTEAFF.